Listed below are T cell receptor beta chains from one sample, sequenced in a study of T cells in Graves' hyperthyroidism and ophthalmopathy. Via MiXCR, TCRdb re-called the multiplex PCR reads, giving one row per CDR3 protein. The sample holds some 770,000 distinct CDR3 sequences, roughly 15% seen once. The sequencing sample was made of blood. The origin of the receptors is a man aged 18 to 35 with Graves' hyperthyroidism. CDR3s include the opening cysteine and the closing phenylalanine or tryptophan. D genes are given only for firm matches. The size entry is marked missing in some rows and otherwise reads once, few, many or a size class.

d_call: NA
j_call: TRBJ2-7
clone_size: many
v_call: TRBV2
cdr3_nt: TGTGCCAGCGTGGGGGGAAGCTCCTACGAGCAGTACTTC
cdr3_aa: CASVGGSSYEQYF

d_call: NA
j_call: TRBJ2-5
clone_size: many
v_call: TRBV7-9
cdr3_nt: TGTGCCAGCACCACCATTACTGTGACCGAGACCCAGTACTTC
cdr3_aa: CASTTITVTETQYF

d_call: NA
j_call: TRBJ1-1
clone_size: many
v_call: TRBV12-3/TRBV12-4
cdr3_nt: TGTGCCAGCAGTTTAAGCCGGGGAAATGATGCTTTCTTT
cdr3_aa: CASSLSRGNDAFF

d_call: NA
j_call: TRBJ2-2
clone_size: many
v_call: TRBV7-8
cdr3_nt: TGTGCCAGCAGCTTAGGACAGTACACCGGGGAGCTGTTTTTT
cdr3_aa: CASSLGQYTGELFF

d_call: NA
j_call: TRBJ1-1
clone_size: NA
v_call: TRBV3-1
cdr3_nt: TGTGCCAGCAGCCCACTCTTGGCGCTTGTTCGCTCATCTGGAATAGTGGCTTTCTTT
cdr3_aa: CASSPLLALVRSSGIVAFF

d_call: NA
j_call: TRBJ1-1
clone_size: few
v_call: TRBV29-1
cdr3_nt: TGCAGCGTTGAAGCGTCGGGGAACACTGAAGCTTTCTTT
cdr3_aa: CSVEASGNTEAFF

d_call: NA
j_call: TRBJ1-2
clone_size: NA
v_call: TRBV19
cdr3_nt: TGTGCCAGTAGTTTTCGAGACACGACTCTGGGAGGCTACACCTTC
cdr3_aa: CASSFRDTTLGGYTF

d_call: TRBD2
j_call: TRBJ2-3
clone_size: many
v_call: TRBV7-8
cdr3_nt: TGTGCCAGCAGCTTAGCTAGCGGGAGGGGCACAGATACGCAGTATTTT
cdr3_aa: CASSLASGRGTDTQYF

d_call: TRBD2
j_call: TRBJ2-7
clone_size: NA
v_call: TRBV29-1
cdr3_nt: TGCAGCGTTGAAGAACTAGCGGGAGGGAATCACAATGAGCAGTACTTC
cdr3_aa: CSVEELAGGNHNEQYF

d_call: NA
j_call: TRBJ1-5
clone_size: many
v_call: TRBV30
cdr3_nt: TGTGCCTGGAGTGTATCTACTTATCAGCCCCAGCATTTT
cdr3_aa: CAWSVSTYQPQHF

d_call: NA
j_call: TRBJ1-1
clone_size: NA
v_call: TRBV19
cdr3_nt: TGTGCCAGTAGTATATGGGGTGAGGGTGAAGCTTTCTTT
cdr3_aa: CASSIWGEGEAFF

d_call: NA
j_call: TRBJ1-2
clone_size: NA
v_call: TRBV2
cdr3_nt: TGTGCCAGCGCTCTAAGGGCGCTTGGCTACACCTTC
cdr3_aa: CASALRALGYTF

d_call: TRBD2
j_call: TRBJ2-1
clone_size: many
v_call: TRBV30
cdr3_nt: TGTGCCTGGAGACTAAGCGGGACCTACAATGAGCAGTTCTTC
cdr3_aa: CAWRLSGTYNEQFF